This T cell receptor beta chain was recovered during a study of blood T cell repertoires in COVID-19 (dated by TCRdb to the early 2020s). Looking at the study overall: Samples covering the acute and convalescent phases of COVID-19 were provided by collaborators in the United States, Italy and Spain. The material from the prospective study consisted of cDNA or gDNA derived from T cells, B-cell-depleted T cells, or PBMCs. Subjects who had been exposed to COVID-19, were actively infected with it, or had recovered from it provided the deeply sampled blood TCRbeta repertoires that made up the dataset. The repertoires were released in a freely available public database meant as a resource for research on the immune response to SARS-CoV-2. Samples were obtained from the ongoing ImmuneRACE study (first 160 participants) and from approximately 1,200 subjects provided by 6 global collaborators. A de-identified subject ID, COVID-19 status, age in years and sex were almost always included in the sample metadata. Where available, HLA class I and class II types were taken from metadata supplied by the sample provider and were not determined by assay-based typing. The full study reports these points: The quantity of clinical and demographic metadata differed by source and by participant and was supplied without curation.

TCRbeta CDR3 regions were amplified from genomic DNA by means of the immunoSEQ Assay, a bias-controlled multiplex PCR. Concerning the study's data processing: Nucleated cell counts per sample were estimated from amplification of reference gene primers within the assay. To quantify the absolute abundance of each unique TCRbeta CDR3 rearrangement, sequence reads were collapsed and filtered. For each sample, productive Simpson clonality was calculated by taking the square root of Simpson's diversity index across productive rearrangements. TCRdb's version of the immuneACCESS table is confined to in-frame rearrangements and falls short of the full clone set. An unresolved V gene accounts for under half of the shortfall where checked; the remainder is of unknown origin. Clone size and V and J calls were adopted from that table, with D and trimming inferred from the DNA. The sample table contains 330,000 or so clones; only one count was recorded for roughly 87% of them. The top ten clones comprise approximately 9.3% of the sample.

One collaborating source in Seattle enrolled patients while the patients were actively infected and followed the patients over time throughout the course of disease. The collaborating institutions used their own protocols to collect whole blood in K2EDTA tubes. Collaborator samples were shipped for TCRbeta analysis as frozen whole blood, isolated PBMCs, or DNA extracted from either sample type. As concerns this clone: Its specific antigen is unknown. Base qualities are not at hand, and no much larger clone is one base apart.

Trimming removed 3 bases from V and 2 bases from J, leaving 8 bases between the germline ends. The CDR3, cysteine through phenylalanine, is 14 amino acids long. The read is trimmed to its CDR3 DNA, 42 bases read in frame from base 1. CDR1 and CDR2 (SGHTA, FQGNSA) derive from the germline V gene. The TCR originated in a man under 40 with COVID-19, enrolled during active disease. Sequencing used peripheral blood. Here the chain combines TRBV7-2 and TRBJ1-5; the D gene is not confidently resolved. CDR3 reads: CASSFGAGNQPQHF. The bases are TGTGCCAGCAGCTTCGGAGCAGGCAATCAGCCCCAGCATTTT.